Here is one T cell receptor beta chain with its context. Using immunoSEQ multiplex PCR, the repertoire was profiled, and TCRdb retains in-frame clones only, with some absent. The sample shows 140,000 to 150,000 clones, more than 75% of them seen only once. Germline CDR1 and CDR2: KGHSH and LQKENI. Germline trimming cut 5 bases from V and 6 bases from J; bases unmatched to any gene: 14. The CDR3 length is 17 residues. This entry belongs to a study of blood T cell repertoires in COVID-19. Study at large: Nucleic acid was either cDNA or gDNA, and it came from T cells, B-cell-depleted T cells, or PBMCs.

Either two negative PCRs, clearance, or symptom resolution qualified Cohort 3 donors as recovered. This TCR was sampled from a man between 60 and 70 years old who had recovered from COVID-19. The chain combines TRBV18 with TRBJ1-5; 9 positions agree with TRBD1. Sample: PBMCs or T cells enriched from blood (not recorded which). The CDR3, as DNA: TGTGCCAGCTCAGCCGGACAGGGGCGCTTCGTGGTTCAGCCCCAGCATTTT. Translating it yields CASSAGQGRFVVQPQHF.